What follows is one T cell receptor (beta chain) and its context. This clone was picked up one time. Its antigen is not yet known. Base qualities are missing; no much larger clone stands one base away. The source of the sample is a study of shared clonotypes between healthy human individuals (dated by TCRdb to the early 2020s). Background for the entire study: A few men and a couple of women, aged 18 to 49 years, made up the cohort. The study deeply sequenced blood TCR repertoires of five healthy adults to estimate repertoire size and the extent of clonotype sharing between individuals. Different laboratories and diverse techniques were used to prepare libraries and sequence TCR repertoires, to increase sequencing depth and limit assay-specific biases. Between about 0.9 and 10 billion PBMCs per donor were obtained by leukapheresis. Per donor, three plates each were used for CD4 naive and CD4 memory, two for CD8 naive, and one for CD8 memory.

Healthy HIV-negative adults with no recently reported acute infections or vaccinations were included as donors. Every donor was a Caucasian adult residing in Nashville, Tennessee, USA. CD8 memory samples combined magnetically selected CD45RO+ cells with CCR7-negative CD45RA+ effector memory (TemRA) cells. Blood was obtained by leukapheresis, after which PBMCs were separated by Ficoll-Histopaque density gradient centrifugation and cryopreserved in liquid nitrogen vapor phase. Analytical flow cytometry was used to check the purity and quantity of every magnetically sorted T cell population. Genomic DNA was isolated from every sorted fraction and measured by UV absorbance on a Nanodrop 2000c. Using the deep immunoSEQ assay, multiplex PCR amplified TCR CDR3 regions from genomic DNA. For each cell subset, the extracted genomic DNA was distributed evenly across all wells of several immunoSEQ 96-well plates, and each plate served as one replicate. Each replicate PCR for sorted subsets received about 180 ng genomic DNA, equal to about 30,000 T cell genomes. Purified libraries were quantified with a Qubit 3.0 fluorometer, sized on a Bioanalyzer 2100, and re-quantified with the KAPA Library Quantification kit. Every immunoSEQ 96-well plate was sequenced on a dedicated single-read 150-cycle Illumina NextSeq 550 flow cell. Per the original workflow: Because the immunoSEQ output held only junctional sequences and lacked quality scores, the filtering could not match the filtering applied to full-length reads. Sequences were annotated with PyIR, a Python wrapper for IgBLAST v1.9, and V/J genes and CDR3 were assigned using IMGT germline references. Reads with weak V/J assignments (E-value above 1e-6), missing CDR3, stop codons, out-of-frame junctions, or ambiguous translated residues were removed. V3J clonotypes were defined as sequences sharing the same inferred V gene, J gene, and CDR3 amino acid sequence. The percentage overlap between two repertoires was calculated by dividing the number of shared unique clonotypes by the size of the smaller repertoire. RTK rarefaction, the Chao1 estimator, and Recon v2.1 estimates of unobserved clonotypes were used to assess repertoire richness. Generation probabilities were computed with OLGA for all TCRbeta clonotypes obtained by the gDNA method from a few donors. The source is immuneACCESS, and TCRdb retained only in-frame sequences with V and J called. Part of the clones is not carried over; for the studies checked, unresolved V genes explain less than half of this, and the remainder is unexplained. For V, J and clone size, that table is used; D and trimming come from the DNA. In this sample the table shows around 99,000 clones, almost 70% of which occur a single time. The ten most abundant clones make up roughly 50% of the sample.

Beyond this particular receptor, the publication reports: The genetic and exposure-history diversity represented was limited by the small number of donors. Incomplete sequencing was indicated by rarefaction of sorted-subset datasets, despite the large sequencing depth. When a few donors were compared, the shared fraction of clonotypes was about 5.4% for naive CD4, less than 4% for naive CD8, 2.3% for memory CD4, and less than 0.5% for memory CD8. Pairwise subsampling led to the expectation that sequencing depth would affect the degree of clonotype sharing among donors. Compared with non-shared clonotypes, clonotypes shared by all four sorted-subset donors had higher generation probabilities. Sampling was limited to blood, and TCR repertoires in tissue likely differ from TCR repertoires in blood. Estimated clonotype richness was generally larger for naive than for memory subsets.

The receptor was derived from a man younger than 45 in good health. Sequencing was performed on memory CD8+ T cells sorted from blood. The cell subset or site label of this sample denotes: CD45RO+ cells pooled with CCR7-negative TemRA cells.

At the DNA level, the sequence is TGTGCCAGCAGGTTGGGACTAGCGGGAGGGCATGCCTACAATGAGCAGTTCTTC. Its translation reads: CASRLGLAGGHAYNEQFF. The rearranged segments are TRBV7-9 and TRBJ2-1, with 16 junctional bases fitting TRBD2. Germline trimming amounts to 6 bases on V and 2 bases on J, with 7 as the count of junction bases outside the gene matches. The germline V gene (reference sequence) sets CDR1 to SEHNR and CDR2 to FQNEAQ. CDR3 length: 18 amino acids, cysteine to phenylalanine. Only the CDR3 DNA stays, 54 bases, in frame from base 1. Where the CDR3 stops, the reference TRBV7-9 and TRBJ2-1 genes take over; the full variable domain is DTGVSQNPRHKITKRGQNVTFRCDPISEHNRLYWYRQTLGQGPEFLTYFQNEAQLEKSRLLSDRFSAERPKGSFSTLEIQRTEQGDSAMYLCASRLGLAGGHAYNEQFFGPGTRLTVL.